This T cell receptor (beta chain) is from a study of vaccination and CD4 T cells after COVID-19. Study information: Each post-COVID sample was drawn after diagnosis, and the median interval was approximately 100 days (range 35 to 161).

This CDR3 comprises 13 residues. Germline V gene data show CDR1 as SGHRS and CDR2 as YFSETQ. V was pared by 0 bases and J by 4 bases, with 8 bases between. An Oncomine TCR Beta short-read assay was used to sequence the DNA from cultured CD4+ T cells. TCRdb itself ran the PCR reads through MiXCR, one entry per CDR3 protein. The data hold more than 9,000 distinct CDR3 sequences, with just under 65% observed a single time. Treatment reported: roughly 10-day PBMC culture with coronavirus spike peptide pools or control peptides (ViraFEST assay). Turning to this clonotype: What it binds is not known.

The TCR sequence derives from a human donor who had recovered from COVID-19. V usage is TRBV5-1 and J usage is TRBJ2-7, with D unresolved. Sequencing was performed on CD4+ T cells from blood, cultured in vitro. The CDR3 DNA is TGCGCCAGCAGCTTGGGCACACCGTACGAGCAGTACTTC. Amino acids: CASSLGTPYEQYF.